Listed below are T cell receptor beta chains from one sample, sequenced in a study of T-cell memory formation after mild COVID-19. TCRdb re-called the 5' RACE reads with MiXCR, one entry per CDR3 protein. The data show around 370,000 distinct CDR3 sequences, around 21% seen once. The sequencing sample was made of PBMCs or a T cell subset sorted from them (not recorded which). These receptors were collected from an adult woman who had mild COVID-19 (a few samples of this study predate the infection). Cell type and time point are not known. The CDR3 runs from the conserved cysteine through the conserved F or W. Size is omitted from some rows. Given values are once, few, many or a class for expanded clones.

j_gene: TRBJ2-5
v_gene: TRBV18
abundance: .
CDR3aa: CASSPRHPEAQYF

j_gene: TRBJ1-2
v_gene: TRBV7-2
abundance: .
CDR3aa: CASSALLPNYGYTF

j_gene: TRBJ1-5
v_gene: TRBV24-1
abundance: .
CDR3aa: CATSDPGTGWWPQHF

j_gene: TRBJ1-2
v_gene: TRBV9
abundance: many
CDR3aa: CASSPRTIGYGYTF

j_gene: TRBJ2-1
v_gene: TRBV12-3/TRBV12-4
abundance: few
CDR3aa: CASRAYRVEQFF

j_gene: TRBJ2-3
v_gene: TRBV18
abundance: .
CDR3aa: CASSPPGRIGTDTQYF

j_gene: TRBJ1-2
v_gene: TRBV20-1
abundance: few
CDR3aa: CSARDLGDANYGYTF

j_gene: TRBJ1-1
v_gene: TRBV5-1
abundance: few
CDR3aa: CASSLVGARPGSANTEAFF

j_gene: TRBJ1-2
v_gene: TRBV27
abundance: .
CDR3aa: CASSRTTGSYGYTF

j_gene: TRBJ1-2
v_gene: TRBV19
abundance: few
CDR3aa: CASSIPGYYGYTF

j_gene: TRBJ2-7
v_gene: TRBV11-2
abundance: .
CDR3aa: CASSLGGSGPAYEQYF

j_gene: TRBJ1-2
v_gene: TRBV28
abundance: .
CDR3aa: CASSLSRGYTF

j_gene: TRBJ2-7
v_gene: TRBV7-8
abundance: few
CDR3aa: CASTLQLAGSGYEQYF

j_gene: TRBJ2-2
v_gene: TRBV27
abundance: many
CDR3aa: CASSLRTGELFF

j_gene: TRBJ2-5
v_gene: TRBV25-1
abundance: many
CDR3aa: CASSPGTEQETQYF

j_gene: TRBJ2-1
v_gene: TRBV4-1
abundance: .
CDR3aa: CASSQDRGLGEQFF

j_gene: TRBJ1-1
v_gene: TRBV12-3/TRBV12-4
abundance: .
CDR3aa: CASSSGQLNTEAFF

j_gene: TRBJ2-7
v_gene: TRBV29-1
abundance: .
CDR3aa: CSGRDGGYEQYF

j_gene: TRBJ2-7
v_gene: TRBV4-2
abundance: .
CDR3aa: CASSQSLAYEQYF

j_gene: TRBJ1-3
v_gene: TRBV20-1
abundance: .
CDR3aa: CSARGTGGRNTIYF

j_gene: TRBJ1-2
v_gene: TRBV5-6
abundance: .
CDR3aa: CASSLAQGSFSGYGYTF

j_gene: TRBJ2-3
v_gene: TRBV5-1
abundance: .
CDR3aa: CASSLMGGRGDTQYF

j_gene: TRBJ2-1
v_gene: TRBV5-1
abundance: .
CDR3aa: CASSLGSGALYNEQFF

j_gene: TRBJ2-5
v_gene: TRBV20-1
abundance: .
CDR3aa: CSASSLAGGYQETQYF

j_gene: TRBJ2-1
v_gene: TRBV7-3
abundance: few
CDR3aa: CASSRTSQGNEQFF

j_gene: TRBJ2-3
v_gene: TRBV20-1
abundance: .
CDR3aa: CSARDPGLAGYTDTQYF

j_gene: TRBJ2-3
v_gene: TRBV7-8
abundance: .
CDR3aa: CASSLGAGTSAGDTQYF

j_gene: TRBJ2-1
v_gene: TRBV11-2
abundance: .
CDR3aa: CASTGTGPEQFF

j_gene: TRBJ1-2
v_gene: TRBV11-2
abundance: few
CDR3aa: CASSLTGAQGYTF

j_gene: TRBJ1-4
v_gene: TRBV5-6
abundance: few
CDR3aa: CASSTDGNEKLFF

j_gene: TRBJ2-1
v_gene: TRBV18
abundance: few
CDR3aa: CASSVLPNNEQFF

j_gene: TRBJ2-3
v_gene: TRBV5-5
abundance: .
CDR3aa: CASSLRGSSTDTQYF

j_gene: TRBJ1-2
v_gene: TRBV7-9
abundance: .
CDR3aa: CASSPQWGYTF

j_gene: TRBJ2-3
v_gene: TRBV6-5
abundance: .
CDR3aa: CASRTLTSGTDTQYF

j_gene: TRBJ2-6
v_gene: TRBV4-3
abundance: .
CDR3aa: CASSQDLGAGANVLTF

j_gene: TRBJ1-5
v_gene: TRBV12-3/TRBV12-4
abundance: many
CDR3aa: CASSLVQGSQPQHF

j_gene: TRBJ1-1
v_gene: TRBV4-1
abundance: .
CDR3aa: CASSQEGSFYTEAFF

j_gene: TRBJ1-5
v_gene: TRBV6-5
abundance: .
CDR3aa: CASSPDSLKPQHF

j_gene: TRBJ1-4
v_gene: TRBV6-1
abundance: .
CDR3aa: CASSRDRERSELFF

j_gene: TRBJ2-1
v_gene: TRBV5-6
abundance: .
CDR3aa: CASSRAGSGNEQFF

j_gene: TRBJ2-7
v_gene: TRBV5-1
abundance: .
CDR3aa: CASSRTGNDEQYF

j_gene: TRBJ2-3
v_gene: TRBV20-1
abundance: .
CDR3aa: CSALDPPGLAGWTQYF